A single sample gave rise to the 28 T cell receptor beta chains below, sequenced in a study of CXCR3-negative and CXCR3-positive naive CD8 T cells (dated by TCRdb to between 2019 and 2020). Study-wide findings and limitations: TRB CDR3s from CXCR3-positive naive cells showed higher hydrophobicity (lower Kidera factor 4), lower energy, and higher strength and volume indices than CXCR3-negative naive cells.

Instrument on record: NextSeq 550. The Human TCR Profiling Kit (MiLaboratory) was used to make UMI-labeled 5' RACE TRB cDNA libraries. After TCRdb reprocessed the reads, each CDR3 protein sequence was kept as one row, without DNA. The sample's records list roughly 99,000 distinct CDR3 sequences. 0.85% to 1.4% of the sample is held by the ten biggest clonotypes. These receptors have no identified antigens. Sequenced input: naive CXCR3+ CD8+ T cells from blood. The cell subset or site label for this specimen denotes: CD45RO-CCR7+CD27+CD95- naive CD8+ T cells expressing CXCR3 (TNR3+). Receptors originate from a human donor in good health. Some clones in this sample may be carry-over from other donors' samples.

This rearrangement joins TRBV7-9 to TRBJ1-1; TCRdb outputs TRBD1, but without DNA this stays unchecked. The germline gives CDR1 SEHNR, CDR2 FQNEAQ (reference sequence). This CDR3 is built from 16 residues. CDR3 protein: CASSLVGDRGNTEAFF.

V usage is TRBV7-3 and J usage is TRBJ2-1; the D call from TCRdb, TRBD1, cannot be confirmed without DNA. The CDR3 has 14 amino acids. Germline V gene lookup returns CDR1 SGHTA and CDR2 FQGTGA. CDR3: CASSLLGGSDEQFF.

The chain combines TRBV19 with TRBJ2-5; without DNA, the TCRdb call of TRBD1 cannot be checked. This CDR3 comprises 14 residues. Germline lookup yields CDR1 LNHDA and CDR2 SQIVND (reference sequence). CDR3 sequence reads: CASRPWGVQETQYF. Full variable domain (rest looked up from reference TRBV19 and TRBJ2-5): DGGITQSPKYLFRKEGQNVTLSCEQNLNHDAMYWYRQDPGQGLRLIYYSQIVNDFQKGDIAEGYSVSREKKESFPLTVTSAQKNPTAFYLCASRPWGVQETQYFGPGTRLLVL.

J is TRBJ2-1 and V is TRBV21-1; TCRdb reports TRBD2, a call that lacks DNA to check it against. TRBV21-1 is annotated as a pseudogene. CDR3 length: 15 residues. This CDR3 reads CASSKLAGEYNEQFF.

The rearrangement links TRBV25-1 to TRBJ2-7. The length of the CDR3 is 14 residues. Germline V gene sequence: CDR1 MGHDK, CDR2 SYGVNS. The CDR3 loop is CASSAGAGIVEQYF.

This chain uses TRBV6-5 with TRBJ2-5; as DNA is missing, the TRBD2 call by TCRdb cannot be tested. Germline V lookup: CDR1 MNHEY, CDR2 SVGAGI. The CDR3 contains 15 residues. The CDR3 here is CASSYETPTRETQYF.

The CDR3 spells CSATSGEDFAEAFF. The rearrangement links TRBV20-1 to TRBJ1-1. Per germline, CDR1 DFQATT and CDR2 SNEGSKA (reference sequence). The CDR3 loop spans 14 amino acids.

The rearrangement links TRBV5-1 to TRBJ2-1. In germline, CDR1 is SGHRS, CDR2 YFSETQ. The CDR3 is made up of 15 amino acids. CDR3 in amino acids: CASSLKGGTYNEQFF.

The chain combines TRBV29-1 with TRBJ1-1. CDR3 length: 12 residues. The V gene's germline CDR1 is SQVTM and CDR2 ANQGSEA. CDR3 in amino acids: CSVTKMNTEAFF. Together with reference TRBV29-1 and TRBJ1-1, the CDR3 gives the full variable domain: SAVISQKPSRDICQRGTSLTIQCQVDSQVTMMFWYRQQPGQSLTLIATANQGSEATYESGFVIDKFPISRPNLTFSTLTVSNMSPEDSSIYLCSVTKMNTEAFFGQGTRLTVV.

The V gene is TRBV28, the J gene TRBJ2-2. CDR1 is MDHEN, CDR2 SYDVKM, per germline. The CDR3 sequence is 13 residues long. CDR3 amino acids: CASRRWGTGELFF.

The gene calls are TRBV20-1 and TRBJ1-6; as DNA is missing, the TRBD1 call by TCRdb cannot be tested. Germline CDR1 and CDR2: DFQATT and SNEGSKA (reference sequence). CDR3 length equals 14 residues. CDR3 sequence reads: CSANLGTGGSPLHF.

J is TRBJ2-5 and V is TRBV7-9; TCRdb proposes TRBD1, but this gene call is untestable without DNA. The germline gives CDR1 SEHNR, CDR2 FQNEAQ (reference sequence). This CDR3 region has 16 residues. The CDR3 reads CASTNMDRTYQETQYF.

The rearrangement joins TRBV5-6 to TRBJ2-2. CDR3 length equals 15 residues. From germline, CDR1 is SGHDT and CDR2 YYEEEE. The CDR3 protein is CASSFLRPYTGELFF.

This chain joins TRBV29-1 and TRBJ2-3; TCRdb's assignment of TRBD2 cannot be checked, as there is no DNA. The CDR3 runs 23 residues. Germline V gene data show CDR1 as SQVTM and CDR2 as ANQGSEA. CDR3 residues: CSACLPALPTSGGLVPNTDTQYF.

The chain joins TRBV7-9 to TRBJ2-5. Germline lookup yields CDR1 SEHNR and CDR2 FQNEAQ (reference sequence). The CDR3 covers 13 residues. This CDR3 reads CASSLPEMETQYF.

The J gene is TRBJ2-3, the V gene TRBV5-1; with no DNA, the TCRdb D assignment of TRBD2 cannot be verified. The CDR3 runs to 16 residues. Germline V CDR1 and CDR2: SGHRS, YFSETQ. The CDR3 sequence: CASSLVSSVGGDTQYF.

The chain uses TRBV27 and TRBJ2-1. The CDR3 runs 14 residues. Germline CDR1 MNHEY, CDR2 SMNVEV (reference sequence). CDR3 sequence: CASSLSEVWNEQFF.

The chain uses TRBV20-1 and TRBJ2-1; TCRdb's assignment of TRBD1 cannot be checked, as there is no DNA. The length of the CDR3 is 17 residues. CDR1 DFQATT and CDR2 SNEGSKA come from the germline V gene (reference sequence). CDR3 in amino acids: CSARALLGQVIYNEQFF.

The chain is built from TRBV4-1 and TRBJ2-2; checking the TCRdb D call of TRBD2 is not possible without DNA. The germline gives CDR1 MGHRA, CDR2 YSYEKL. The CDR3 consists of 17 residues. CDR3 amino acids: CASSQESGLYNTGELFF.

This chain joins TRBV29-1 and TRBJ2-7; the D call from TCRdb, TRBD1, cannot be confirmed without DNA. From germline, CDR1 is SQVTM and CDR2 ANQGSEA. This CDR3 has 12 amino acids. CDR3 residues: CSAETGSYEQYF.

The CDR3 sequence is CASSHPALRNTEAFF. The V and J genes are TRBV11-2 and TRBJ1-1. The length of the CDR3 is 15 residues. In germline, CDR1 is SGHAT, CDR2 FQNNGV.

This chain uses TRBV6-5 with TRBJ2-2. The CDR3 sequence is 18 residues long. Germline CDR1 reads MNHEY; CDR2 reads SVGAGI. CDR3 protein: CASSYSLSGDWFDGELFF.

The CDR3 here is CASSQAYREQETQYF. The V and J genes are TRBV14 and TRBJ2-5; TCRdb proposes TRBD2, but this gene call is untestable without DNA. CDR1 SGHDN and CDR2 FVKESK come from the germline V gene. The CDR3 contains 15 residues.

The chain has TRBV6-2 or TRBV6-3 and TRBJ2-2; checking the TCRdb D call of TRBD1 is not possible without DNA. Per the germline V gene, CDR1 is MNHEY and CDR2 is SVGEGT. The CDR3 totals 14 residues. The CDR3 reads CASDRGANTGELFF.

The chain carries TRBV12-3 or TRBV12-4 and TRBJ2-1; there is no DNA to check the TCRdb D call of TRBD1. CDR3 size: 16 residues. CDR3 amino acids: CASSSPGTGVYNEQFF.

The rearrangement uses TRBV29-1 and TRBJ2-1; TCRdb gives TRBD1 as the D gene, but with no DNA this cannot be confirmed. Germline V lookup: CDR1 SQVTM, CDR2 ANQGSEA. The CDR3 is 12 residues long. The CDR3 loop is CSVPLAQDEQFF.

The chain uses TRBV29-1 and TRBJ1-2; TCRdb's D call of TRBD1 is untestable without DNA. There are 15 residues in the CDR3. Germline V gene sequence: CDR1 SQVTM, CDR2 ANQGSEA. CDR3 sequence reads: CSVEGTDRGGYGYTF.

J is TRBJ2-1 and V is TRBV14; TCRdb's assignment of TRBD1 cannot be checked, as there is no DNA. Germline V gene lookup returns CDR1 SGHDN and CDR2 FVKESK. CDR3 length: 14 residues. CDR3 loop: CASSHLGWGKEQFF.